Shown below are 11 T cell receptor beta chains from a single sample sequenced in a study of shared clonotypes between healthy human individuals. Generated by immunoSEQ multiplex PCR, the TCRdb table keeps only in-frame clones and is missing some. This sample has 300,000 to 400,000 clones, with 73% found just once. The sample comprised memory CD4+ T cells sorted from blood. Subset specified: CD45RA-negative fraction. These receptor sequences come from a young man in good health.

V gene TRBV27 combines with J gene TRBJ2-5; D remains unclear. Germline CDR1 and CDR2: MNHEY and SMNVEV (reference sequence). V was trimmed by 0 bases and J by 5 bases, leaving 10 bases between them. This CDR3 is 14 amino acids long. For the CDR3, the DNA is TGTGCCAGCAGTTTATCGCGGTCCCAGGAGACCCAGTACTTC. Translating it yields CASSLSRSQETQYF.

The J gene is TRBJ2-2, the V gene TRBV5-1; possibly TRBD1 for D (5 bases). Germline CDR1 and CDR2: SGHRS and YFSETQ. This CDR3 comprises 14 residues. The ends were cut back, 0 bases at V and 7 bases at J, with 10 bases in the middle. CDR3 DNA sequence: TGCGCCAGCAGCTTGGCTCAGGGAAACGGGGAGCTGTTTTTT. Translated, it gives CASSLAQGNGELFF.

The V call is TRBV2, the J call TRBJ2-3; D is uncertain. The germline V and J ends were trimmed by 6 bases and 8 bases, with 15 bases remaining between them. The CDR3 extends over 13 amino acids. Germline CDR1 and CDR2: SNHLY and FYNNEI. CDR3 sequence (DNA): TGTGCCAGCAGCGACCAGCCTCAGCGTACGCAGTATTTT. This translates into CASSDQPQRTQYF.

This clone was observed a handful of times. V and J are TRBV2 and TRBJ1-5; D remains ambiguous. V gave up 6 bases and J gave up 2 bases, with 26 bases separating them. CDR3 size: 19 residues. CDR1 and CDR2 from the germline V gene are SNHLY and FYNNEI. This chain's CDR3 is CASRRAQGSQWQRNQPQHF. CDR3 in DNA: TGTGCCAGCAGGCGCGCGCAAGGTTCCCAGTGGCAGCGCAATCAGCCCCAGCATTTT.

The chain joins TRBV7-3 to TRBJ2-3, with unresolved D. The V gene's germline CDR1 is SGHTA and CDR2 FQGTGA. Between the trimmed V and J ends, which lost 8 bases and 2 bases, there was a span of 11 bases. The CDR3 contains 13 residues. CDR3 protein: CASGSATTDTQYF. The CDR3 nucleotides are TGTGCCAGCGGCTCGGCCACCACAGATACGCAGTATTTT.

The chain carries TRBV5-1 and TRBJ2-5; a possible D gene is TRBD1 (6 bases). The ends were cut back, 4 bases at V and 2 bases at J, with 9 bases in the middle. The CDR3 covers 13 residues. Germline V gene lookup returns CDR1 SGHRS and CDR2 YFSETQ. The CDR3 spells CASSQQGQETQYF. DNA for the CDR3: TGCGCCAGCAGCCAACAGGGACAAGAGACCCAGTACTTC.

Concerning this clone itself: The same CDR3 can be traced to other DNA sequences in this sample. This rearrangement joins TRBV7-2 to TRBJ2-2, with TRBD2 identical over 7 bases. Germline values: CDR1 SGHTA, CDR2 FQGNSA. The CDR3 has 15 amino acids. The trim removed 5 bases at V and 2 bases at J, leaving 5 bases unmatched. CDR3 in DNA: TGTGCCAGCAGCCTGGGGGGGACTAACACCGGGGAGCTGTTTTTT. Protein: CASSLGGTNTGELFF.

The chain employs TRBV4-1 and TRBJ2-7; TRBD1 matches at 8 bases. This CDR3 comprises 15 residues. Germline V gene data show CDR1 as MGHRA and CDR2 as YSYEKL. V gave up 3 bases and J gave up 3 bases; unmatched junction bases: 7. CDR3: CASSQVGQGLYEQYF. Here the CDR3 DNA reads TGCGCCAGCAGCCAGGTCGGACAGGGTCTCTACGAGCAGTACTTC.

The CDR3 region is CASSVGQISKSLGTQYF. CDR3 bases: TGTGCCAGCAGCGTTGGACAGATCTCTAAGTCCTTAGGTACGCAGTATTTT. The rearrangement uses TRBV9 and TRBJ2-3; tentatively, D is TRBD1 (6 bases). Germline CDR1 reads SGDLS; CDR2 reads YYNGEE. The V end was cut by 2 bases, the J end by 8 bases, with 24 bases between. This CDR3 region has 17 residues.

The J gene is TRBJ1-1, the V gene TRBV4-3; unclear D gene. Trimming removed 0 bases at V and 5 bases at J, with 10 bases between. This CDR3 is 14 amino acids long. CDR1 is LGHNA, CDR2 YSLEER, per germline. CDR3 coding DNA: TGCGCCAGCAGCCAAGATTGGGGAGATACTGAAGCTTTCTTT. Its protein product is CASSQDWGDTEAFF.

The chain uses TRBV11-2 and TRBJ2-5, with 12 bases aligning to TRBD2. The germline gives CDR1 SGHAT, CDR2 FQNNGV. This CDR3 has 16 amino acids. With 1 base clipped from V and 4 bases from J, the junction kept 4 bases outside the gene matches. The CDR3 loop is CASSLGLAGVPETQYF. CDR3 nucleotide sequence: TGTGCCAGCAGCTTAGGACTAGCGGGAGTCCCAGAGACCCAGTACTTC.